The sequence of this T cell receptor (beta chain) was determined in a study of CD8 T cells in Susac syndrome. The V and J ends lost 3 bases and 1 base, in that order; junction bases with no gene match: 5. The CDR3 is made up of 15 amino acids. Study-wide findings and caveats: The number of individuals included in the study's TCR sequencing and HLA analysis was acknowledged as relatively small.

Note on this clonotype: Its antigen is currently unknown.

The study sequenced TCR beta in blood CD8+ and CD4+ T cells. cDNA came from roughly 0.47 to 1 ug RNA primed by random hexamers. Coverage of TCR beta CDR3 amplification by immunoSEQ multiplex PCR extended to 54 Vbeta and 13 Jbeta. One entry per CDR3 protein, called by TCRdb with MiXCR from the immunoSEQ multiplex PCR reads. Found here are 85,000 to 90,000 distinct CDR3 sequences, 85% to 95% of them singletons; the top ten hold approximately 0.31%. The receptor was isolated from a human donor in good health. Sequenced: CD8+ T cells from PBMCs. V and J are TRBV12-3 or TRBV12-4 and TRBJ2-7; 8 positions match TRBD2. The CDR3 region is CASSFQSGGSYEQYF. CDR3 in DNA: TGTGCCAGCAGTTTCCAGAGCGGGGGATCCTACGAGCAGTACTTC.